This T cell receptor (beta chain) was obtained from a study of blood T cell repertoires in COVID-19. On the study more broadly: PBMCs, B-cell-depleted T cells, or T cells provided the cDNA or gDNA that made up the material.

The CDR3 spans 14 residues. The V and J ends lost 7 bases and 7 bases respectively, with 16 bases between them. Germline V gene sequence: CDR1 MDHEN, CDR2 SYDVKM. TCRdb's table, derived via immunoSEQ multiplex PCR, lists solely in-frame clones and lacks some. The table lists 180,000 or so clones, around 85% of them singletons. The clonotype was recovered from a man aged 55 to 70 with acute or convalescent COVID-19. The chain is built from TRBV28 and TRBJ1-4, with D tentatively TRBD1 (5 bases). Sequences were obtained from peripheral blood. The CDR3 region has the DNA TGTGCCAGCATGGGGGGAGGGAGTGGTGAAAAACTGTTTTTT. This sequence encodes CASMGGGSGEKLFF.